The clone carrying this TCR beta chain was observed a handful of times. The antigen is not known. This sample is part of a study of vaccination and CD4 T cells after COVID-19. Across the whole study: The convalescents included six males and four females, and among them two were Hispanic while seven were Caucasian.

Sample time point: late sampling 161 to 241 days after vaccination in three convalescent patients. Treatment reported: approximately 11-day PBMC culture with coronavirus spike peptide pools or control peptides (ViraFEST assay). Each of days 3 and 7 saw half the medium replaced by fresh IL-2 medium. These CD4+ T cells came from roughly 11-day cultures by negative selection. Cultured CD4+ T cell DNA was sequenced using the Oncomine TCR Beta short-read assay. TCRdb used MiXCR to reprocess the PCR reads, holding one entry per CDR3 protein. The table records tens of thousands of distinct CDR3 sequences, 28% of them present only once. Study-wide results and caveats: Vaccine-specific clones numbering 304 of 307 showed spike mono-reactivity in convalescent patients.

Looked up from germline, CDR1 is MNHNS and CDR2 is SASEGT. V was clipped by 8 bases and J by 3 bases, with 8 bases between them. The CDR3 is made up of 11 amino acids. This receptor was obtained from a human donor who had recovered from COVID-19. The specimen was CD4+ T cells from blood, cultured in vitro, collected about 7 months after SARS-CoV-2 vaccination. The chain carries TRBV6-1 and TRBJ2-7; TRBD1 might be the D (6 bases). The CDR3 coding sequence is TGTGCCAGCGGGGGCTACTACGAGCAGTACTTC. Amino acid sequence: CASGGYYEQYF.